Listed here is a single T cell receptor beta chain. This entry belongs to a study of shared T cell receptors in the human thymus. Trimming took 6 bases from V and 6 from J, leaving 17 bases between them. CDR1 and CDR2 (germline): SQVTM, ANQGSEA. The CDR3 length is 13 residues. Here immunoSEQ multiplex PCR was the method, and the copy in TCRdb shows in-frame clones only, minus some. The table has 700,000 to 750,000 clones, roughly 88% seen once. The same sample was also used in a study of human thymus T cells. Turning to that study: There were highly overlapping thymic repertoires among unrelated individuals, as related research reported.

The chain has TRBV29-1 and TRBJ1-2; weak D call: TRBD1 (6 bases). The receptor was derived from a girl in the first two years of life with a congenital heart defect. Material: thymocytes. The CDR3 reads CSVLGQNHNGYTF. CDR3 nucleotide sequence: TGCAGCGTCCTTGGACAGAACCATAATGGCTACACCTTC.